Listed below are T cell receptor beta chains from one sample, sequenced in a study of PD-1 blockade in classical Hodgkin lymphoma. Clones were read by immunoSEQ multiplex PCR, and TCRdb kept only the in-frame ones, dropping some. The table lists about 43,000 clones, approximately 70% of them singletons. The material sequenced was peripheral blood mononuclear cells (PBMCs), taken before the second cycle of nivolumab. The receptor source for this set is a human donor with classical Hodgkin lymphoma. CDR3s include the opening cysteine and the closing phenylalanine or tryptophan. D genes are given only for firm matches. Part of the rows lack a size; the others show once, few, many or a class for expanded clones.

abundance	j_gene	v_gene	d_gene	CDR3aa	CDR3nt
few	TRBJ2-7	TRBV6-6	NA	CASTLSRQFSSYEQYF	TGTGCCAGCACCCTAAGTCGGCAATTTAGCTCCTACGAGCAGTACTTC
NA	TRBJ2-7	TRBV7-9	NA	CASSLVVGRPYEQYF	TGTGCCAGCAGCTTAGTTGTTGGACGCCCCTACGAGCAGTACTTC
few	TRBJ2-2	TRBV30	NA	CAWSRAAGTGELFF	TGTGCCTGGAGTAGGGCCGCGGGAACCGGGGAGCTGTTTTTT
NA	TRBJ2-1	TRBV9	NA	CASSVEARQSSYNEQFF	TGTGCCAGCAGCGTAGAAGCGCGTCAGAGCTCCTACAATGAGCAGTTCTTC
once	TRBJ2-3	TRBV30	TRBD1	CAAQRGPGTDTQYF	TGTGCCGCACAAAGGGGGCCTGGCACAGATACGCAGTATTTT
NA	TRBJ1-1	TRBV10-3	TRBD1	CAIKGVDRANTEAFF	TGTGCCATCAAGGGGGTAGACAGGGCAAACACTGAAGCTTTCTTT
NA	TRBJ1-1	TRBV4-1	NA	CASSQDRVSTVDMNTEAFF	TGCGCCAGCAGCCAAGATAGGGTCTCGACGGTTGATATGAACACTGAAGCTTTCTTT
NA	TRBJ2-5	TRBV7-7	NA	CASSSRGRVKTQYF	TGTGCCAGCAGCTCCCGGGGCAGGGTAAAGACCCAGTACTTC
NA	TRBJ2-5	TRBV5-8	TRBD1	CAGPSWTGTFQETQYF	TGTGCCGGACCGTCCTGGACAGGGACCTTCCAAGAGACCCAGTACTTC
NA	TRBJ1-2	TRBV12-2	NA	CASRLGGTQGAYSNYGYTF	TGTGCAAGTCGCTTAGGAGGGACGCAGGGAGCGTATAGTAACTATGGCTACACCTTC
NA	TRBJ2-3	TRBV4-2	NA	CASSQEILVTDTQYF	TGTGCCAGCAGCCAAGAGATTTTAGTAACGGATACGCAGTATTTT
NA	TRBJ1-2	TRBV15	NA	CATSRDRGGGYTF	TGTGCCACCAGCAGAGATCGGGGGGGCGGCTACACCTTC
NA	TRBJ1-1	TRBV28	TRBD1	CASTEPGGAFEAFF	TGTGCCAGCACGGAGCCAGGGGGCGCGTTTGAAGCTTTCTTT
once	TRBJ1-4	TRBV27	NA	CASSLTTGINEKLFF	TGTGCCAGCAGTTTAACGACGGGGATAAATGAAAAACTGTTTTTT
medium-sized	TRBJ2-5	TRBV7-9	NA	CASSLVVGVETQYF	TGTGCCAGCAGCTTAGTAGTAGGGGTAGAGACCCAGTACTTC
NA	TRBJ2-2	TRBV5-4	TRBD2	CASSLVAGGGTGELFF	TGTGCCAGCAGCTTAGTAGCGGGTGGGGGCACCGGGGAGCTGTTTTTT
NA	TRBJ1-2	TRBV5-3	NA	CARSSGHRGHGYTF	TGTGCCAGAAGCTCAGGACATCGCGGGCATGGCTACACCTTC
NA	TRBJ2-3	TRBV7-9	NA	CASSPSGSSTDTQYF	TGTGCCAGCAGCCCGAGCGGATCTAGCACAGATACGCAGTATTTT
NA	TRBJ2-1	TRBV7-6	TRBD2	CASSFRLAGRYNEQFF	TGTGCCAGCAGCTTTCGACTAGCGGGGCGCTACAATGAGCAGTTCTTC
NA	TRBJ2-2	TRBV4-3	TRBD2	CASSQVAGFNTGELFF	TGCGCCAGCAGCCAAGTAGCGGGATTTAACACCGGGGAGCTGTTTTTT
NA	TRBJ2-3	TRBV5-4	NA	CASSLVRDSDTQYF	TGTGCCAGCAGCTTGGTCAGGGATTCAGATACGCAGTATTTT
once	TRBJ2-1	TRBV4-2	NA	CASSLKRVPYNEQFF	TGTGCCAGCAGCCTCAAGCGGGTCCCCTACAATGAGCAGTTCTTC
NA	TRBJ2-4	TRBV5-1	NA	CASSLVPKGAKNIQYF	TGCGCCAGCAGCTTGGTCCCCAAGGGGGCCAAAAACATTCAGTACTTC
few	TRBJ2-7	TRBV28	NA	CASSLGRSYEQYF	TGTGCCAGCAGTTTAGGCAGATCCTACGAGCAGTACTTC
NA	TRBJ1-2	TRBV15	TRBD1	CATSRDRGTGRSYTF	TGTGCCACCAGCAGAGATAGAGGGACAGGGAGAAGCTACACCTTC
few	TRBJ1-1	TRBV10-3	NA	CAISESIRNTEAFF	TGTGCCATCAGTGAGTCGATCCGGAACACTGAAGCTTTCTTT
few	TRBJ2-2	TRBV9	NA	CASSPPDGELFF	TGTGCCAGCAGCCCCCCAGATGGGGAGCTGTTTTTT
NA	TRBJ2-7	TRBV30	TRBD1	CAWSGQGASEQYF	TGTGCCTGGAGTGGACAGGGGGCAAGTGAGCAGTACTTC
NA	TRBJ2-1	TRBV12-2	NA	CASRPDRDRAYNEQFF	TGTGCAAGTCGCCCGGACCGGGACAGGGCCTACAATGAGCAGTTCTTC
NA	TRBJ2-3	TRBV4-3	NA	CASSQEARTDTQYF	TGCGCCAGCAGCCAAGAGGCCCGCACAGATACGCAGTATTTT
NA	TRBJ1-3	TRBV19	NA	CASSIQGSSGNTIYF	TGTGCCAGTAGTATTCAGGGTTCTTCTGGAAACACCATATATTTT
NA	TRBJ1-2	TRBV4-3	TRBD1	CASSQDWTGGRGYGYTF	TGCGCCAGCAGCCAAGATTGGACAGGGGGCCGCGGCTATGGCTACACCTTC
NA	TRBJ2-5	TRBV6-6	NA	CASSYSLRGQETQYF	TGTGCCAGCAGTTACTCGCTGCGGGGACAAGAGACCCAGTACTTC
NA	TRBJ2-7	TRBV6-5	NA	CASSYDGKWEQYF	TGTGCCAGCAGTTACGACGGGAAGTGGGAGCAGTACTTC
few	TRBJ2-1	TRBV27	NA	CASSFSGYNNEQFF	TGTGCCAGCAGTTTCTCGGGTTACAACAATGAGCAGTTCTTC
NA	TRBJ2-3	TRBV5-4	NA	CASSFLVKGDNTDTQYF	TGTGCCAGCAGCTTCCTAGTGAAAGGGGACAACACAGATACGCAGTATTTT
NA	TRBJ2-1	TRBV6-6	NA	CASSYSVNEQFF	TGTGCCAGCAGTTACTCCGTCAATGAGCAGTTCTTC
medium-sized	TRBJ2-7	TRBV19	TRBD1	CASSLSTGPSYEQYF	TGTGCCAGTAGTTTATCGACAGGGCCCTCCTACGAGCAGTACTTC
NA	TRBJ1-4	TRBV30	TRBD1	CAWTGQGLSNEKLFF	TGTGCCTGGACGGGACAGGGATTATCTAATGAAAAACTGTTTTTT
NA	TRBJ2-3	TRBV7-3	NA	CASSLESAGTDTQYF	TGTGCCAGCAGCTTAGAGTCGGCGGGCACAGATACGCAGTATTTT
once	TRBJ2-7	TRBV30	NA	CAWSVNEQYF	TGTGCCTGGAGTGTGAACGAGCAGTACTTC
NA	TRBJ1-1	TRBV28	NA	CASSFFTGNTEAFF	TGTGCCAGCAGTTTTTTTACAGGGAACACTGAAGCTTTCTTT
NA	TRBJ2-5	TRBV5-1	NA	CASNTNGGGETQYF	TGCGCCAGCAACACGAACGGGGGTGGAGAGACCCAGTACTTC
NA	TRBJ1-4	TRBV7-8	TRBD1	CASSPDRGPGKEKLFF	TGTGCCAGCAGCCCCGACAGGGGGCCAGGAAAGGAAAAACTGTTTTTT
few	TRBJ2-4	TRBV6-6	NA	CASTGQENIQYF	TGTGCCTCTACTGGGCAGGAAAACATTCAGTACTTC
NA	TRBJ2-7	TRBV27	NA	CASSPNLGGAGHEQYF	TGTGCCAGCAGTCCAAACCTGGGGGGCGCAGGTCACGAGCAGTACTTC
few	TRBJ2-7	TRBV29-1	NA	CSVVWTGYEQYF	TGCAGCGTTGTCTGGACTGGCTACGAGCAGTACTTC
NA	TRBJ1-1	TRBV30	NA	CAWMVGLNTEAFF	TGTGCCTGGATGGTGGGGCTCAACACTGAAGCTTTCTTT
NA	TRBJ1-5	TRBV27	NA	CASTIGGVGSNQPQHF	TGTGCCAGCACCATAGGGGGAGTCGGGAGCAATCAGCCCCAGCATTTT
NA	TRBJ1-1	TRBV7-6	TRBD1	CASSLGDRVWNTEAFF	TGTGCCAGCAGCTTAGGGGACAGGGTCTGGAACACTGAAGCTTTCTTT
NA	TRBJ1-4	TRBV20-1	TRBD1	CSAGTGELFF	TGCAGTGCCGGGACAGGGGAACTGTTTTTT
once	TRBJ2-3	TRBV27	NA	CASSPIAGTSQYF	TGTGCCAGCAGTCCGATAGCCGGGACCTCGCAGTATTTT
NA	TRBJ2-1	TRBV30	TRBD2	CAWSGLAGAQFF	TGTGCCTGGAGTGGGCTAGCGGGGGCCCAGTTCTTC